This TCR beta chain came from a study of technical replicates of blood from a handful of donors. Sequenced by immunoSEQ multiplex PCR; TCRdb stores in-frame clones only, minus some. The sample includes about 54,000 clones, 94% of them seen just once. CDR1 is MDHEN, CDR2 SYDVKM, per germline. Trimming left V 5 bases short and J 8 bases short, with 15 bases between. The CDR3 contains 13 residues. The rearrangement links TRBV28 to TRBJ1-2; D might be TRBD1 (6 bases). This sequence originates from a human donor in good health. The sequenced sample consisted of T cells isolated from PBMCs. CDR3 loop: CASSITGLRGYTF. In nucleotides, the CDR3 is TGTGCCAGCAGTATTACAGGGCTACGGGGCTACACCTTC.